The present entry profiles one TCR beta chain with its context. Its antigen is unidentified. The CDR3 has 15 residues. V was shortened by 6 bases and J by 2 bases, with 12 bases between the two germline ends. Germline V gives CDR1 SGHRS, CDR2 YFSETQ. The data were taken from a study of T cell repertoires in ileal Crohn's disease. Across the whole study: About half received postoperative treatment, some ten with thiopurines and 15 to 20 anti-TNF.

Included were adult ileal or ileocolonic Crohn's patients indicated for ileocolonic resection. Study-wide results and limits: Endoscopic recurrence occurred in every patient whose clonality exceeded 26.8%.

Libraries were prepared by immunoSEQ multiplex PCR; TCRdb keeps only in-frame clonotypes and omits some of them. The sample has some 5,500 clones; 80% are singletons. Input material: ileal tissue. The chain has TRBV5-1 and TRBJ2-6; D possibly corresponds to TRBD1 (6 bases). The receptor was isolated from an adult with Crohn's disease. CDR3 in amino acids: CASKDRTAGANVLTF. In DNA form, the CDR3 reads TGCGCCAGCAAGGATAGGACAGCTGGGGCCAACGTCCTGACTTTC.